The 7 T cell receptor beta chains in this list originate from one sample, sequenced in a study of response to subunit inactivated influenza vaccine. Via MiXCR, TCRdb re-called the RT-PCR reads, giving one row per CDR3 protein. The sample contains a few hundred thousand distinct CDR3 sequences, just over 20% of which appear only once. Sequencing was performed on PBMCs from blood, taken 21 months after vaccination. The receptors originated from a man between 50 and 75 years old who received an inactivated influenza vaccine.

This clonotype has just a few counts. The CDR3 loop reads CASRKGQRNTEAFF. In DNA, the CDR3 is TGTGCCAGCAGGAAGGGACAGAGGAACACTGAAGCTTTCTTT. The V gene is TRBV9, the J gene TRBJ1-1; 7 bases fit TRBD1. CDR3 size: 14 residues. Trimming took 5 bases from V and 1 from J; bases not matched to a gene: 5. The V gene's germline CDR1 is SGDLS and CDR2 YYNGEE.

The CDR3 loop is CASSAGTGGEKLFF. The CDR3 DNA is TGTGCCAGCAGCGCAGGGACAGGGGGCGAAAAACTGTTTTTT. The V and J genes are TRBV7-9 and TRBJ1-4; TRBD1 aligns across 12 bases. The CDR3 extends over 14 amino acids. CDR1 is SEHNR, CDR2 FQNEAQ, per germline (reference sequence). With V trimmed by 5 bases and J by 8 bases, 3 bases remained unmatched.

This clonotype was observed at least ten times. The CDR3 reads CSVSSGYYGYTF. The CDR3 DNA reads TGCAGCGTTTCTTCAGGGTACTATGGCTACACCTTC. The V gene is TRBV29-1, the J gene TRBJ1-2, with D maybe TRBD1 (5 bases). CDR1 SQVTM and CDR2 ANQGSEA come from the germline V gene. V was pared by 5 bases and J by 3 bases, with 10 bases between. The CDR3 has 12 residues.

This clonotype was seen only once. The chain is built from TRBV11-3 and TRBJ2-2, with a possible D match to TRBD2 (7 bases). The CDR3 is 14 residues long. Per the germline V gene, CDR1 is SGHNT and CDR2 is YENEEA. With 5 bases removed from V and 10 bases from J, the gap between germline ends came to 17 bases. CDR3 sequence reads: CASSLGTGGVELFF. CDR3 nucleotides: TGTGCCAGCAGCCTCGGGACGGGGGGCGTGGAGCTGTTTTTT.

This clonotype appeared many times. The V call is TRBV28, the J call TRBJ1-5; TRBD1 is a possible D gene (5 bases). CDR1 is MDHEN and CDR2 is SYDVKM in the germline V gene. The CDR3 runs to 15 residues. V lost 3 bases and J lost 6, with 15 bases in between. DNA of the CDR3: TGTGCCAGCAGTTTTTATGGGGGTCTGGGTCAGCCCCAGCATTTT. Protein: CASSFYGGLGQPQHF.

This rearrangement joins TRBV19 to TRBJ1-5; the match to TRBD1 covers 9 bases. The germline gives CDR1 LNHDA, CDR2 SQIVND (reference sequence). V shed 4 bases and J 6 bases; nucleotides not matched to a gene: 4. The CDR3 has 14 amino acids. The CDR3 loop is CASSTTGGGQPQHF. Written as DNA, the CDR3 is TGTGCCAGTAGTACCACAGGGGGCGGTCAGCCCCAGCATTTT. Full variable domain (outside the CDR3, taken from reference TRBV19 and TRBJ1-5): DGGITQSPKYLFRKEGQNVTLSCEQNLNHDAMYWYRQDPGQGLRLIYYSQIVNDFQKGDIAEGYSVSREKKESFPLTVTSAQKNPTAFYLCASSTTGGGQPQHFGDGTRLSIL.

V gene TRBV5-4 combines with J gene TRBJ1-5; no clear D gene. Trimming took off 1 base at V and 5 bases at J, with 7 bases between the two ends. Germline values: CDR1 SGHNT, CDR2 YYREEE (reference sequence). This CDR3 is 13 amino acids long. The CDR3 coding sequence is TGTGCCAGCAGCTTGAACACTGATCAGCCCCAGCATTTT. It codes for CASSLNTDQPQHF.